Reported below is one T cell receptor (beta chain). Its antigen is undetermined. CD45RO-negative cells were positively selected for CCR7, leaving out terminally differentiated effector memory CD45RA+ cells. The data belong to a study of shared clonotypes between healthy human individuals. Across the whole study: Contributing individuals were a couple of females and three males aged 18 to 49. CD4 naive and memory got three plates each, CD8 naive two, CD8 memory one. The study, taken as a whole, reports: The generation probabilities recorded for non-shared clonotypes fell below those of clonotypes shared by all four donors.

CDR1 and CDR2 from the germline V gene are SGHNT and YYREEE (reference sequence). V gave up 5 bases and J gave up 4 bases, with 12 bases separating them. This CDR3 spans 13 amino acids. The authors distributed each subset's genomic DNA evenly over several immunoSEQ plates. TCRdb's table, derived via immunoSEQ multiplex PCR, lists solely in-frame clones and lacks some. The repertoire has hundreds of thousands of clones, about 98% of them found once; the top ten carry 0.3% to 0.35%. The sequenced sample was naive CD8+ T cells sorted from blood. J is TRBJ1-2 and V is TRBV5-4, with D hard to call. The sequence was collected from a man aged 25-40 years in good health. CDR3: CASSSRETYGYTF. In DNA form, the CDR3 reads TGTGCCAGCAGTTCCCGGGAGACCTATGGCTACACCTTC.